What follows are 30 T cell receptor beta chains derived from one specimen sequenced in a study of blood T cell repertoires in COVID-19. TCRdb's table, derived via immunoSEQ multiplex PCR, lists solely in-frame clones and lacks some. The data show 150,000 to 200,000 clones, approximately 82% seen once. Material: PBMCs or T cells enriched from blood (not recorded which). Every receptor here comes from a man in his 60s who had recovered from COVID-19.

A few counts support this clone. The chain employs TRBV7-2 and TRBJ1-5, with D perhaps matching TRBD1 (6 bases). Trimming cost V 6 bases and J 1 base, with 19 bases left between them. Germline V gives CDR1 SGHTA, CDR2 FQGNSA. The CDR3 has 17 residues. The CDR3 DNA is TGTGCCAGCAGTTATACCGGGACACCCTACAGCAATCAGCCCCAGCATTTT. Its protein product is CASSYTGTPYSNQPQHF.

The gene calls are TRBV7-8 and TRBJ2-7, with a tentative D call TRBD1 (6 bases). The V gene's germline CDR1 is SGHVS and CDR2 FQNEAQ. The CDR3 covers 15 residues. V lost 1 base and J 2 bases, leaving 12 bases between the germline ends. CDR3 protein: CASSLVEGHTYEQYF. The CDR3 DNA sequence: TGTGCCAGCAGCTTAGTCGAGGGACACACCTACGAGCAGTACTTC.

The chain carries TRBV9 and TRBJ2-1, with 10 bases matching TRBD2. CDR1 is SGDLS, CDR2 YYNGEE, per germline. With V trimmed by 1 base and J by 1 base, 11 bases remained unmatched. The CDR3 has 19 residues. The CDR3 DNA reads TGTGCCAGCAGCGTAAGCTACAGCGGGGGGGGAAGATCCTACAATGAGCAGTTCTTC. This encodes CASSVSYSGGGRSYNEQFF. The variable domain in full, completed from reference TRBV9 and TRBJ2-1, reads DSGVTQTPKHLITATGQRVTLRCSPRSGDLSVYWYQQSLDQGLQFLIQYYNGEERAKGNILERFSAQQFPDLHSELNLSSLELGDSALYFCASSVSYSGGGRSYNEQFFGPGTRLTVL.

The rearrangement joins TRBV7-7 to TRBJ2-2, with TRBD1 matching over 7 bases. The CDR3 covers 15 residues. CDR1 and CDR2 from the germline V gene are SSHAT and FNYEAQ (reference sequence). Unmatched junction bases numbered 5, after V lost 5 bases and J lost 2 bases. CDR3 amino acids: CASSRGTANTGELFF. The CDR3 DNA follows: TGTGCCAGCAGCAGAGGGACAGCCAACACCGGGGAGCTGTTTTTT.

This clone was seen once. The chain is built from TRBV14 and TRBJ2-1; 9 bases agree with TRBD1. Per germline, CDR1 SGHDN and CDR2 FVKESK. V lost 2 bases, J lost 7 bases, and 3 bases stayed unmatched. This CDR3 is built from 14 residues. CDR3 sequence: CASSQPDRGNEQFF. The CDR3, as DNA: TGTGCCAGCAGCCAACCCGACAGGGGGAATGAGCAGTTCTTC.

The gene calls are TRBV11-1 and TRBJ2-1; D gene uncertain. The CDR3 runs to 14 residues. CDR1 SGHAT and CDR2 FQDESV come from the germline V gene (reference sequence). Deletions cut 0 bases from V and 3 bases from J, with 6 bases between. The chain's CDR3 is CASSLAWHYNEQFF. The CDR3 DNA follows: TGTGCCAGCAGCTTAGCGTGGCACTACAATGAGCAGTTCTTC.

This clone was seen a few times. The chain uses TRBV19 and TRBJ1-5; D is perhaps TRBD1 (6 bases). CDR1 and CDR2 (germline): LNHDA, SQIVND (reference sequence). Between the trimmed V and J ends, which lost 7 bases and 11 bases, there was a span of 12 bases. CDR3 size: 11 residues. CDR3 amino acids: CASKGRGTQHF. CDR3 in DNA: TGTGCCAGTAAGGGCAGGGGAACCCAGCATTTT. The full variable domain, in which reference TRBV19 and TRBJ1-5 provide the parts outside the CDR3, is DGGITQSPKYLFRKEGQNVTLSCEQNLNHDAMYWYRQDPGQGLRLIYYSQIVNDFQKGDIAEGYSVSREKKESFPLTVTSAQKNPTAFYLCASKGRGTQHFGDGTRLSIL.

As regards this clone: At the DNA level, this CDR3 is encoded by other sequences in the same sample as well. The chain combines TRBV7-2 with TRBJ1-5; 8 positions agree with TRBD1. V dropped 6 bases and J dropped 1; count of bases not matched to a gene: 5. The CDR3 totals 15 residues. Per the germline V gene, CDR1 is SGHTA and CDR2 is FQGNSA. The CDR3 DNA reads as TGTGCCAGCAGACTCGACAGGGGAAGCAATCAGCCCCAGCATTTT. Protein sequence: CASRLDRGSNQPQHF.

In its sample, this clone was seen once. The chain employs TRBV4-2 and TRBJ1-1; 10 bases line up with TRBD1. The germline V gene has CDR1 LGHNA and CDR2 YNFKEQ. V lost 1 base and J lost 1; bases outside the gene matches: 6. This CDR3 is built from 17 residues. CDR3 protein: CASSQGGTGAGNTEAFF. CDR3 sequence (DNA): TGTGCCAGCAGCCAAGGAGGGACAGGGGCGGGGAACACTGAAGCTTTCTTT.

The genes are TRBV3-1 (or the pseudogene TRBV3-2) and TRBJ1-1; D ambiguous. Germline V gene data show CDR1 as LGHDT and CDR2 as YNNKEL (reference sequence). The CDR3 runs 15 residues. The V end was cut by 1 base, the J end by 3 bases, with 12 bases between. The CDR3 sequence: CASSQVWVGDTEAFF. The CDR3 DNA is TGTGCCAGCAGCCAAGTGTGGGTGGGAGACACTGAAGCTTTCTTT.

The chain combines TRBV5-1 with TRBJ2-7; the D gene is possibly TRBD2 (5 bases). The V end was cut by 3 bases, the J end by 3 bases, with 7 bases between. CDR3 length: 12 residues. Germline CDR1 SGHRS, CDR2 YFSETQ. The CDR3 here is CASSYGGYEQYF. The CDR3, as DNA: TGCGCCAGCAGCTATGGAGGCTACGAGCAGTACTTC.

The CDR3 DNA follows: TGTGCCAGTAGTCGGGGCATATGGGCGGAGGGGACTGAAGCTTTCTTT. Its translation is CASSRGIWAEGTEAFF. The genes are TRBV19 and TRBJ1-1, with D possibly TRBD1 on 5 matching bases. Trimming removed 5 bases from V and 5 bases from J, with 21 bases in between. Germline V gene lookup returns CDR1 LNHDA and CDR2 SQIVND (reference sequence). The length of the CDR3 is 16 residues.

The chain recombines TRBV6-5 with TRBJ2-7; TRBD2 matches at 12 bases. The CDR3 runs to 14 residues. The V gene end was trimmed by 2 bases and the J gene end by 6 bases; junction bases not matched to a gene: 2. From germline, CDR1 is MNHEY and CDR2 SVGAGI. CDR3 nucleotide sequence: TGTGCCAGCAGTTACGCTAGCGGGAGGGGCGAGCAGTACTTC. Translation gives CASSYASGRGEQYF.

The V and J genes are TRBV2 and TRBJ2-3; 8 bases map to TRBD2. J gave up 7 bases and V 4 bases, and 4 bases lay outside the gene matches. Germline V gene sequence: CDR1 SNHLY, CDR2 FYNNEI. The CDR3 runs 13 residues. The CDR3 DNA reads TGTGCCAGCAGTGTCCGGGAGGGCCATACGCAGTATTTT. Residues: CASSVREGHTQYF.

The chain employs TRBV14 and TRBJ1-1; perhaps TRBD1 as D (6 bases). Germline CDR1 reads SGHDN; CDR2 reads FVKESK. V was cut by 6 bases and J by 1 base, with 12 bases left in between. The length of the CDR3 is 14 residues. CDR3 DNA sequence: TGTGCCAGCAGTCTCCAAGGGGGGAACACTGAAGCTTTCTTT. Its protein is CASSLQGGNTEAFF.

The rearrangement uses TRBV3-1 (or the pseudogene TRBV3-2) and TRBJ2-3; weak D call: TRBD2 (5 bases). Germline V lookup: CDR1 LGHDT, CDR2 YNNKEL (reference sequence). Deletions cut 1 base from V and 5 bases from J, with 13 bases between. The CDR3 contains 15 residues. The CDR3 DNA follows: TGTGCCAGCAGCCAAGGCGGGTCTGGCGGAGATACGCAGTATTTT. Translation gives CASSQGGSGGDTQYF.

This clone was seen only once. V and J are TRBV5-1 and TRBJ2-7; 10 bases match TRBD1. The CDR3 contains 15 residues. Trimming took 0 bases from V and 5 from J; bases not matched to a gene: 5. The germline V gene encodes CDR1 SGHRS and CDR2 YFSETQ. CDR3 region: CASSLARGTGDEQYF. CDR3 DNA: TGCGCCAGCAGCTTGGCCCGCGGGACAGGGGACGAGCAGTACTTC.

The rearrangement uses TRBV5-1 and TRBJ1-2; TRBD1 might be the D (5 bases). The CDR3 is 13 amino acids. Trimming took 0 bases from V and 7 from J, leaving 10 bases between them. Per the germline V gene, CDR1 is SGHRS and CDR2 is YFSETQ. CDR3 loop: CASSLELGAGYTF. The DNA of the CDR3 is TGCGCCAGCAGCTTGGAATTAGGGGCTGGCTACACCTTC. The whole variable domain, remainder taken from reference TRBV5-1 and TRBJ1-2, is KAGVTQTPRYLIKTRGQQVTLSCSPISGHRSVSWYQQTPGQGLQFLFEYFSETQRNKGNFPGRFSGRQFSNSRSEMNVSTLELGDSALYLCASSLELGAGYTFGSGTRLTVV.

The rearrangement joins TRBV19 to TRBJ1-1; 12 nucleotides line up with TRBD1. The CDR3 covers 17 residues. Unmatched junction bases numbered 13, after V lost 10 bases and J lost 1 base. CDR1 and CDR2 (germline): LNHDA, SQIVND (reference sequence). The CDR3 region has the DNA TGTGCCACCAAACCGGGGGACAGGGGGCTTAAGAACACTGAAGCTTTCTTT. As protein: CATKPGDRGLKNTEAFF.

This clone has more than one count but fewer than ten. The rearrangement joins TRBV5-4 to TRBJ1-2; D is possibly TRBD1 (5 bases). CDR1 is SGHNT and CDR2 is YYREEE in the germline V gene (reference sequence). This CDR3 is 13 amino acids long. V was shortened by 1 base and J by 4 bases, with 8 bases between the two germline ends. CDR3 region: CASSLRQGYGYTF. The DNA of the CDR3 is TGTGCCAGCAGCTTGCGGCAGGGCTATGGCTACACCTTC.

The chain is built from TRBV5-1 and TRBJ1-1; maybe TRBD1 (6 bases). Looked up from germline, CDR1 is SGHRS and CDR2 is YFSETQ. Trimming removed 4 bases at V and 1 base at J, with 17 bases between. CDR3 length equals 16 residues. The CDR3 region is CASSALQGRTNTEAFF. The CDR3 region has the DNA TGCGCCAGCAGCGCCCTCCAGGGGCGCACGAACACTGAAGCTTTCTTT. Full variable domain (rest looked up from reference TRBV5-1 and TRBJ1-1): KAGVTQTPRYLIKTRGQQVTLSCSPISGHRSVSWYQQTPGQGLQFLFEYFSETQRNKGNFPGRFSGRQFSNSRSEMNVSTLELGDSALYLCASSALQGRTNTEAFFGQGTRLTVV.

CDR3 bases: TGTGCCAGCAGTCGACTAGCGGGCCTCCAAGAGACCCAGTACTTC. It is translated as CASSRLAGLQETQYF. The chain links TRBV6-4 to TRBJ2-5; 10 nucleotides agree with TRBD2. After removal of 5 bases from V and 1 base from J, the junction contained 4 bases not matched to a gene. Germline CDR1 MRHNA, CDR2 SNTAGT. The CDR3 totals 15 residues.

The V call is TRBV6-4, the J call TRBJ1-6; D is uncertain. CDR1 and CDR2 (germline): MRHNA, SNTAGT. The CDR3 has 13 amino acids. V dropped 3 bases and J dropped 7 bases, with 7 bases sitting between them. The CDR3 is CASSEARNSPLHF. Here the CDR3 DNA reads TGTGCCAGCAGTGAAGCGAGGAATTCACCCCTCCACTTT.

V and J are TRBV27 and TRBJ1-1, with TRBD1 matching over 8 bases. Germline V gives CDR1 MNHEY, CDR2 SMNVEV (reference sequence). This CDR3 contains 15 residues. The junction had 5 bases not matched to a gene; V was cut back by 5 bases and J by 0 bases. The CDR3 is CASSPRDRMNTEAFF. CDR3 sequence (DNA): TGTGCCAGCAGTCCCCGGGACAGGATGAACACTGAAGCTTTCTTT.

V gene TRBV5-1 combines with J gene TRBJ2-1, with a possible D match to TRBD2 (7 bases). The CDR3 spans 14 residues. The V end lost 2 bases, the J end lost 9 bases, and 15 bases lay between the germline ends. Germline CDR1 reads SGHRS; CDR2 reads YFSETQ. The CDR3: CASSFNGGRVEQFF. In DNA, the CDR3 is TGCGCCAGCAGCTTCAACGGGGGGCGGGTTGAGCAGTTCTTC.

The chain has TRBV11-3 and TRBJ1-1; D unresolved. Trimming took off 0 bases at V and 0 bases at J, with 5 bases between the two ends. The CDR3 totals 14 residues. Germline CDR1 SGHNT, CDR2 YENEEA. The CDR3 spells CASSLDSVNTEAFF. The CDR3, as DNA: TGTGCCAGCAGCTTAGATTCGGTGAACACTGAAGCTTTCTTT.

V and J are TRBV4-1 and TRBJ1-3; D is unclear. V gave up 2 bases and J gave up 3 bases, with 11 bases separating them. Germline CDR1 is MGHRA and CDR2 is YSYEKL. This CDR3 region has 15 residues. For the CDR3, the DNA is TGCGCCAGCAGCCAACTCGGGAGCGGTGGAAACACCATATATTTT. Protein product: CASSQLGSGGNTIYF.

The chain has TRBV9 and TRBJ1-2; a weak D match, TRBD1 (6 bases). Trimming removed 2 bases from V and 3 bases from J, with 14 bases in between. Germline V CDR1 and CDR2: SGDLS, YYNGEE. The CDR3 extends over 15 amino acids. CDR3 loop: CASSVAGGADYGYTF. The CDR3 coding sequence is TGTGCCAGCAGCGTCGCGGGGGGCGCCGACTATGGCTACACCTTC.

A few counts support this clone. The V call is TRBV9, the J call TRBJ2-7, with 9 bases that match TRBD1. CDR1 SGDLS and CDR2 YYNGEE come from the germline V gene. The CDR3 length is 15 residues. V lost 0 bases and J lost 6; bases outside the gene matches: 7. The CDR3 loop reads CASSVEGTGLGEQYF. The CDR3 DNA reads as TGTGCCAGCAGCGTAGAGGGGACAGGGTTAGGCGAGCAGTACTTC.

This chain links TRBV20-1 with TRBJ2-7, with D unclear. The CDR3 length is 11 residues. The germline V gene has CDR1 DFQATT and CDR2 SNEGSKA (reference sequence). V was cut by 4 bases and J by 3 bases, with 7 bases left in between. The CDR3 DNA follows: TGCAGTGCTAAACTCATCTACGAGCAGTACTTC. It specifies CSAKLIYEQYF.